These T cell receptor beta chains were read from a single sample in a study of T cells in Graves' hyperthyroidism and ophthalmopathy. TCRdb ran MiXCR on the multiplex PCR reads and lists one entry per CDR3 protein. The sample yields under 650,000 distinct CDR3 sequences, roughly 15% seen once. The source material was blood. These receptor sequences come from a woman aged 25 to 39 with Graves' hyperthyroidism. The CDR3 runs from the conserved cysteine through the conserved F or W. A D gene is named only where the DNA matches it firmly. The listing skips clone size in some rows; elsewhere it reads once, few, many or a size class.

clone_size: many; cdr3_length: 12; d_call: NA; v_call: TRBV30; j_call: TRBJ2-7; cdr3_nt: TGTGCCTGGAGCCGGGATTCCTACGAGCAGTACTTC; cdr3_aa: CAWSRDSYEQYF
clone_size: NA; cdr3_length: 14; d_call: NA; v_call: TRBV7-9; j_call: TRBJ2-1; cdr3_nt: TGTGCCAGCAGCTTCTCTGACGGGTGGGATGAGCAGTTCTTC; cdr3_aa: CASSFSDGWDEQFF
clone_size: NA; cdr3_length: 12; d_call: NA; v_call: TRBV19; j_call: TRBJ1-2; cdr3_nt: TGTGCCAGTAGTATTGCTAACTATGGCTACACCTTC; cdr3_aa: CASSIANYGYTF
clone_size: many; cdr3_length: 13; d_call: NA; v_call: TRBV12-3/TRBV12-4; j_call: TRBJ1-5; cdr3_nt: TGTGCCAGCAGACTACTCCAGGATCAGCCCCAGCATTTT; cdr3_aa: CASRLLQDQPQHF
clone_size: many; cdr3_length: 11; d_call: NA; v_call: TRBV11-2; j_call: TRBJ2-7; cdr3_nt: TGTGCCAGCAGCCTCATCTACGAGCAGTACTTC; cdr3_aa: CASSLIYEQYF
clone_size: NA; cdr3_length: 16; d_call: NA; v_call: TRBV5-1; j_call: TRBJ2-3; cdr3_nt: TGCGCCAGCAGCTTGGCCTCGGGTGTAGGCACAGATACGCAGTATTTT; cdr3_aa: CASSLASGVGTDTQYF
clone_size: few; cdr3_length: 14; d_call: TRBD1; v_call: TRBV9; j_call: TRBJ2-7; cdr3_nt: TGTGCCAGCAGCGCGACAGGGGGCTACTACGAGCAGTACTTC; cdr3_aa: CASSATGGYYEQYF
clone_size: many; cdr3_length: 13; d_call: NA; v_call: TRBV28; j_call: TRBJ1-5; cdr3_nt: TGTGCCAGCTCCAGGACGAACAATCAGCCCCAGCATTTT; cdr3_aa: CASSRTNNQPQHF
clone_size: NA; cdr3_length: 14; d_call: NA; v_call: TRBV7-2; j_call: TRBJ2-7; cdr3_nt: TGTGCCAGCAGCTTAGTACTGGGCCCTAGGGAGCAGTACTTC; cdr3_aa: CASSLVLGPREQYF
clone_size: many; cdr3_length: 13; d_call: TRBD1; v_call: TRBV6-1; j_call: TRBJ2-7; cdr3_nt: TGTGCCAGCAGACAGGGGGCCATTTACGAGCAGTACTTC; cdr3_aa: CASRQGAIYEQYF
clone_size: NA; cdr3_length: 13; d_call: TRBD1; v_call: TRBV11-3; j_call: TRBJ2-7; cdr3_nt: TGTGCCAGCAGCCCCTGGACAGGGGGCGGGCAGTACTTC; cdr3_aa: CASSPWTGGGQYF
clone_size: NA; cdr3_length: 16; d_call: TRBD1; v_call: TRBV10-3; j_call: TRBJ2-1; cdr3_nt: TGTGCCATCAGTGGCACCGAGGGGGCCTCCTACAATGAGCAGTTCTTC; cdr3_aa: CAISGTEGASYNEQFF
clone_size: few; cdr3_length: 14; d_call: TRBD2; v_call: TRBV4-2; j_call: TRBJ2-7; cdr3_nt: TGTGCCAGCAGCCACGGGGTAGCGGGAAACGAGCAGTACTTC; cdr3_aa: CASSHGVAGNEQYF
clone_size: NA; cdr3_length: 12; d_call: NA; v_call: TRBV29-1; j_call: TRBJ1-4; cdr3_nt: TGCAGCATTCTTAACCCCGATGAAAAACTGTTTTTT; cdr3_aa: CSILNPDEKLFF
clone_size: few; cdr3_length: 15; d_call: TRBD1; v_call: TRBV20-1; j_call: TRBJ2-7; cdr3_nt: TGCAGTGCTAGTGGGAGGACAGGGGGTACCTACGAGCAGTACTTC; cdr3_aa: CSASGRTGGTYEQYF
clone_size: few; cdr3_length: 16; d_call: TRBD1; v_call: TRBV19; j_call: TRBJ1-4; cdr3_nt: TGTGCCAGTAGTATCGGACAGGGGGCGCTCGGGGAAAAACTGTTTTTT; cdr3_aa: CASSIGQGALGEKLFF
clone_size: few; cdr3_length: 13; d_call: NA; v_call: TRBV5-1; j_call: TRBJ2-5; cdr3_nt: TGCGCCAGCAGCCACAACCTTAGGGAGACCCAGTACTTC; cdr3_aa: CASSHNLRETQYF
clone_size: few; cdr3_length: 15; d_call: NA; v_call: TRBV5-5; j_call: TRBJ2-2; cdr3_nt: TGTGCCAGCAGCTTGCACACTACAGGGACGGGGGAGCTGTTTTTT; cdr3_aa: CASSLHTTGTGELFF
clone_size: many; cdr3_length: 16; d_call: TRBD2; v_call: TRBV6-6; j_call: TRBJ2-1; cdr3_nt: TGTGCCAGCAGTTACTCCAGCGGGGGCTCCTACAATGAGCAGTTCTTC; cdr3_aa: CASSYSSGGSYNEQFF
clone_size: many; cdr3_length: 13; d_call: NA; v_call: TRBV6-1; j_call: TRBJ1-1; cdr3_nt: TGTGCCAGCAGCCGTAAATCGAACACTGAAGCTTTCTTT; cdr3_aa: CASSRKSNTEAFF